These 27 T cell receptor beta chains were sequenced from one sample in a study of human T cells and chemical hapten exposure. Sample time point: healthy volunteer bleed at 2 weeks. Extraction yielded total RNA from whole blood (unfractionated). TCRdb recomputed calls from the RACE reads with MiXCR, one row per CDR3 protein. The profile shows about 46,000 distinct CDR3 sequences, over 3.5% of them singletons. Specimen: whole blood. Receptor source: a female donor in good health. Some clones in this sample may be carry-over from other donors' samples.

Ten or more counts support this clonotype. The V gene is TRBV5-1, the J gene TRBJ2-7, with TRBD2 as a possible D gene (6 bases). The CDR3 runs to 16 residues. The germline V gene encodes CDR1 SGHRS and CDR2 YFSETQ. V lost 4 bases and J lost 2, with 19 bases in between. CDR3 in DNA: TGCGCCAGCAGCCCCGGTGGGATAGCGGAAACCTACGAGCAGTACTTC. Translation gives CASSPGGIAETYEQYF. The whole variable domain, filled in from reference TRBV5-1 and TRBJ2-7, reads KAGVTQTPRYLIKTRGQQVTLSCSPISGHRSVSWYQQTPGQGLQFLFEYFSETQRNKGNFPGRFSGRQFSNSRSEMNVSTLELGDSALYLCASSPGGIAETYEQYFGPGTRLTVT.

This clonotype was detected ten times or more. J is TRBJ2-2 and V is TRBV24-1; D is perhaps TRBD1 or TRBD2 (5 bases each). This CDR3 region has 15 residues. Trimming shortened V by 7 bases and J by 2 bases, and 13 bases separated the two germline ends. The V gene's germline CDR1 is KGHDR and CDR2 SFDVKD. The CDR3 here is CATSSGRKNTGELFF. The DNA of the CDR3 is TGTGCCACCAGCTCGGGACGAAAAAACACCGGGGAGCTGTTTTTT.

A few counts support this clonotype. J is TRBJ2-5 and V is TRBV7-2; D gene uncertain. V was cut by 1 base and J by 1 base, with 7 bases left in between. The CDR3 loop spans 14 amino acids. Germline-derived CDR1 and CDR2 are SGHTA and FQGNSA. The CDR3 bases are TGTGCCAGCAGCTTAGTCCGGGCCCAAGAGACCCAGTACTTC. It encodes CASSLVRAQETQYF.

At least ten counts were recorded for this clonotype. The chain couples TRBV3-1 to TRBJ1-1; D is possibly TRBD1 (6 bases). CDR1 and CDR2 from the germline V gene are LGHDT and YNNKEL (reference sequence). The V gene lost 4 bases and the J gene lost 4 bases, with 10 bases spanning the gap. This CDR3 has 13 amino acids. The CDR3 is CASSRGGRTEAFF. The CDR3 region has the DNA TGTGCCAGCAGCCGGGGGGGGCGCACTGAAGCTTTCTTT.

This clonotype appeared many times. V and J are TRBV18 and TRBJ1-5; D unclear. The CDR3 spans 17 residues. The V end lost 0 bases, the J end lost 2 bases, and 14 bases lay between the germline ends. Germline-derived CDR1 and CDR2 are KGHSH and LQKENI. CDR3 region: CASSPPGGKGGNQPQHF. The CDR3 region has the DNA TGTGCCAGCTCACCACCGGGAGGGAAAGGAGGCAATCAGCCCCAGCATTTT.

The chain joins TRBV5-8 to TRBJ1-5; a weak D match, TRBD1 (5 bases). The V end lost 0 bases, the J end lost 6 bases, and 13 bases lay between the germline ends. Germline-derived CDR1 and CDR2 are SGHTS and YDEGEE. The CDR3 runs 15 residues. CDR3 sequence: CASSLGGISGQPQHF. The DNA of the CDR3 is TGTGCCAGCAGCTTGGGGGGGATAAGCGGTCAGCCCCAGCATTTT.

This clonotype was seen repeatedly, ten times or more. The gene calls are TRBV7-9 and TRBJ1-1; the D is unclear. Germline V gives CDR1 SEHNR, CDR2 FQNEAQ (reference sequence). Trimming stripped 5 bases from V and 1 base from J, with 14 bases between. This CDR3 is 15 amino acids long. Here the CDR3 reads CASSPRAGQNTEAFF. CDR3 nucleotides: TGTGCCAGCAGCCCCCGAGCTGGTCAGAACACTGAAGCTTTCTTT.

This clonotype was seen ten or more times. The rearrangement joins TRBV20-1 to TRBJ2-1; D unclear. Per the germline V gene, CDR1 is DFQATT and CDR2 is SNEGSKA (reference sequence). Trimming removed 6 bases from V and 2 bases from J, with 11 bases in between. This CDR3 spans 13 amino acids. The CDR3 DNA sequence: TGCAGTGCCGCTCATTGGCCCTACAATGAGCAGTTCTTC. As protein: CSAAHWPYNEQFF.

In its sample, this clonotype was seen many times. The rearrangement uses TRBV29-1 and TRBJ1-4; D unclear. Between the trimmed V and J ends, which lost 4 bases and 5 bases, there was a span of 8 bases. CDR3 length: 12 residues. Germline CDR1 is SQVTM and CDR2 is ANQGSEA. The CDR3: CSVVSRNEKLFF. The CDR3 DNA is TGCAGCGTTGTATCCAGGAATGAAAAACTGTTTTTT.

This clonotype was counted ten times or more. This chain uses TRBV6-1 with TRBJ2-3; D is undetermined. V was cut by 1 base and J by 3 bases, with 8 bases left in between. Germline values: CDR1 MNHNS, CDR2 SASEGT. The CDR3 has 14 amino acids. The CDR3 DNA sequence: TGTGCCAGCAGTGAAGTCTTTTGGACAGATACGCAGTATTTT. Translation: CASSEVFWTDTQYF.

This clonotype was seen many times. The V and J genes are TRBV6-2 or TRBV6-3 and TRBJ1-1; TRBD1 aligns across 8 bases. Losses at the gene ends were 6 bases for V and 5 bases for J; bases not matched to a gene: 8. The V gene's germline CDR1 is MNHEY and CDR2 SVGEGT. The CDR3 covers 14 residues. This CDR3 is CASRVRGRETEAFF. The CDR3 coding sequence is TGTGCCAGCAGGGTCAGGGGGCGGGAAACTGAAGCTTTCTTT.

This clonotype was observed at least ten times. This rearrangement joins TRBV12-3 or TRBV12-4 to TRBJ1-3, with D possibly being TRBD1 (6 bases). CDR3 size: 15 residues. Deletions cut 3 bases from V and 1 base from J, with 10 bases between. CDR3 residues: CASSLGGGSGNTIYF. In DNA form, the CDR3 reads TGTGCCAGCAGTTTGGGGGGCGGGTCTGGAAACACCATATATTTT.

In this sample, this clonotype turned up many times. The chain couples TRBV20-1 to TRBJ2-3, with TRBD2 matching over 8 bases. J was trimmed by 5 bases and V by 1 base; bases with no gene match: 11. The CDR3 consists of 16 residues. Germline CDR1 is DFQATT and CDR2 is SNEGSKA (reference sequence). CDR3 region: CSARVSTGGRGDTQYF. The CDR3, as DNA: TGCAGTGCTAGAGTCTCGACGGGGGGGCGGGGAGATACGCAGTATTTT.

In this sample, this clonotype turned up a few times. The J gene is TRBJ2-3, the V gene TRBV6-4; D may match TRBD1 or TRBD2 (5 bases each). Trimming left V 0 bases short and J 6 bases short, with 10 bases between. CDR1 MRHNA and CDR2 SNTAGT come from the germline V gene. The CDR3 has 14 amino acids. The CDR3 nucleotides read TGTGCCAGCAGTGACTCTAGGGGAGTGGATACGCAGTATTTT. Translated, it gives CASSDSRGVDTQYF.

This clonotype was recorded at least ten times. This chain joins TRBV25-1 and TRBJ1-1, with D perhaps TRBD1 (5 bases). Germline CDR1 reads MGHDK; CDR2 reads SYGVNS. Trimming took off 3 bases at V and 4 bases at J, with 15 bases between the two ends. The CDR3 covers 15 residues. The CDR3 DNA reads as TGTGCCAGCAGTGACCCGGGGCGGGGTAGCACTGAAGCTTTCTTT. It specifies CASSDPGRGSTEAFF.

This clonotype was seen repeatedly, ten times or more. This chain joins TRBV3-1 and TRBJ2-2; no clear D. V was cut by 1 base and J by 2 bases, with 5 bases left in between. CDR3 length: 14 amino acids. Per germline, CDR1 LGHDT and CDR2 YNNKEL (reference sequence). The CDR3 region is CASSQGLNTGELFF. Here the CDR3 DNA reads TGTGCCAGCAGCCAAGGACTTAACACCGGGGAGCTGTTTTTT.

As to this clonotype: Being one base from a much bigger clone, this may be a read error. The chain is built from TRBV5-1 and TRBJ2-5; 8 bases are a match to TRBD2. The germline V gene encodes CDR1 SGHRS and CDR2 YFSETQ. After removal of 0 bases from V and 5 bases from J, the junction contained 6 bases not matched to a gene. The CDR3 covers 15 residues. The CDR3 sequence: CASSLDSTGGETQYF. CDR3 in DNA: TGCGCCAGCAGCTTGGACTCCACGGGGGGGGAGACCCAGTACTTC.

This clonotype occurred many times. The rearrangement links TRBV6-2 or TRBV6-3 to TRBJ1-2; 7 bases fit TRBD1. The germline CDR1 and CDR2 sequences are MNHEY and SVGEGT. The CDR3 has 13 residues. V lost 10 bases and J lost 7; bases outside the gene matches: 12. CDR3 DNA sequence: TGTGCCACCACGGTCCAGGACAGGTTTGGCTACACCTTC. This codes for CATTVQDRFGYTF.

V usage is TRBV10-3 and J usage is TRBJ1-2, with TRBD1 matching 7 bases. Germline values: CDR1 ENHRY, CDR2 SYGVKD. The CDR3 runs to 15 residues. V was clipped by 0 bases and J by 6 bases; unmatched bases: 7. The CDR3 DNA is TGTGCCATCAGTGAGTCGGTGGCAGGGGGTAATGGCTACACCTTC. Residues: CAISESVAGGNGYTF.

At least ten counts were recorded for this clonotype. The gene calls are TRBV7-8 and TRBJ1-2; no clear D. This CDR3 has 13 residues. Trimming pared 2 bases from V and 4 bases from J, leaving 8 bases between. Germline V gene sequence: CDR1 SGHVS, CDR2 FQNEAQ. The DNA for the CDR3 is TGTGCCAGCAGCTTACAGAGGACCTATGGCTACACCTTC. This translates into CASSLQRTYGYTF.

This clonotype was recorded many times. The chain links TRBV12-3 or TRBV12-4 to TRBJ1-2; TRBD1 matches at 7 bases. CDR3 length: 15 residues. Trimming cost V 5 bases and J 4 bases; bases outside gene matches: 10. This CDR3 is CASSPEGQEIYGYTF. For the CDR3, the DNA is TGTGCCAGCAGTCCCGAAGGACAGGAAATCTATGGCTACACCTTC.

This chain connects TRBV6-2 or TRBV6-3 to TRBJ1-1; unclear D gene. This CDR3 contains 16 residues. CDR1 MNHEY and CDR2 SVGEGT come from the germline V gene. Deletions cut 2 bases from V and 3 bases from J, with 16 bases between. CDR3 DNA: TGTGCCAGCAGTTACCTGGTCGGGAGGAGGGACACTGAAGCTTTCTTT. Its translation: CASSYLVGRRDTEAFF.

This clonotype was detected many times. The rearrangement joins TRBV11-3 to TRBJ2-3, with 8 positions matching TRBD2. The CDR3 is 14 amino acids. V lost 8 bases, J lost 3 bases, and 7 bases stayed unmatched. The germline V gene encodes CDR1 SGHNT and CDR2 YENEEA. The CDR3 is CASSRGARTDTQYF. Written as DNA, the CDR3 is TGTGCCAGCTCGCGGGGGGCGCGTACAGATACGCAGTATTTT.

The chain recombines TRBV5-6 with TRBJ1-5; 7 nucleotides line up with TRBD1. The V segment lost 1 base and the J segment 2 bases; nucleotides outside the gene matches: 3. Germline CDR1 reads SGHDT; CDR2 reads YYEEEE. This CDR3 spans 15 amino acids. DNA of the CDR3: TGTGCCAGCAGCTTGACAGGGGCTGGCAATCAGCCCCAGCATTTT. Translating it yields CASSLTGAGNQPQHF.

This clonotype was found many times. The V call is TRBV5-1, the J call TRBJ1-6; TRBD1 matches 7 bases. CDR3 length: 13 amino acids. V dropped 4 bases and J dropped 9; count of bases not matched to a gene: 4. Germline V gene sequence: CDR1 SGHRS, CDR2 YFSETQ. The CDR3 DNA reads as TGCGCCAGCAGCGGGACAGTCACTTCACCCCTCCACTTT. Its protein product is CASSGTVTSPLHF.

This clonotype came up many times. This chain joins TRBV15 and TRBJ2-7, with 7 bases that match TRBD1. The ends lost 1 base at V and 5 bases at J; junction bases unmatched: 8. Germline lookup yields CDR1 LNHNV and CDR2 YYDKDF (reference sequence). The CDR3 is made up of 15 amino acids. The CDR3 is CATSRAGQAGDEQYF. CDR3 coding DNA: TGTGCCACCAGCAGAGCTGGACAGGCCGGGGACGAGCAGTACTTC.

This rearrangement joins TRBV19 to TRBJ1-2, with a weak D call TRBD1 (6 bases). This CDR3 has 13 residues. From germline, CDR1 is LNHDA and CDR2 SQIVND (reference sequence). Trimming took off 2 bases at V and 11 bases at J, with 15 bases between the two ends. The CDR3 is CASSILGQMGYTF. For the CDR3, the DNA is TGTGCCAGTAGTATACTCGGACAGATGGGGTACACCTTC.